This is a list of T cell receptor beta chains from one sample in a study of CD8 T cells in ankylosing spondylitis. TCRdb re-called the 5' RACE reads through MiXCR, storing one row per CDR3 protein. This sample has over 450,000 distinct CDR3 sequences, with roughly an eighth found just once. Sequencing input: blood, either unsorted or a sorted T cell fraction (not recorded which). The receptors here all came from a male donor with ankylosing spondylitis. The CDR3 runs from the conserved cysteine through the conserved F or W.

v_gene,j_gene,CDR3aa
TRBV20-1,TRBJ1-6,CSASPAGGVISPLHF
TRBV24-1,TRBJ2-6,CATSVGAGANVLTF
TRBV11-3,TRBJ2-3,CASSLGGGTPEPDTQYF
TRBV4-2,TRBJ2-7,CASSQETRSYEQYF
TRBV12-3/TRBV12-4,TRBJ2-3,CASQARRDSDTQYF
TRBV9,TRBJ2-3,CASSVLQTGTSTDTQYF
TRBV5-1,TRBJ2-5,CASSLGGQRETQYF
TRBV12-3/TRBV12-4,TRBJ2-7,CASSPRAGEGYEQYF
TRBV29-1,TRBJ2-1,CSVDTSGSSEQFF
TRBV20-1,TRBJ1-6,CSAREDPYSPLHF
TRBV3-1,TRBJ2-3,CASSHDHTDTQYF
TRBV29-1,TRBJ2-3,CSGQGEGDTQYF
TRBV21-1,TRBJ2-3,CASSKTETSGRADGGTDTQYF
TRBV3-1,TRBJ1-3,CASSQAWQKGNTIYF
TRBV7-2,TRBJ2-3,CASSLAFTDTQYF
TRBV12-3/TRBV12-4,TRBJ2-1,CASIGPSYNEQFF
TRBV4-2,TRBJ2-2,CASSQVLTRGNTGELFF
TRBV10-1,TRBJ2-2,CASSEWGTNTGELFF
TRBV6-1,TRBJ1-2,CATKRDRQRGGGYTF
TRBV27,TRBJ1-3,CASKVSFSGNTIYF
TRBV2,TRBJ2-2,CASSPSGQGAIGELFF
TRBV5-1,TRBJ2-2,CASSLASTGPGELFF
TRBV4-1,TRBJ2-3,CASSLSAPGADTQYF
TRBV6-4,TRBJ2-1,CASSVTYLYNEQFF
TRBV7-2,TRBJ2-2,CASSSRQGHTGELFF
TRBV14,TRBJ1-4,CASSQNTGATNEKLFF
TRBV3-1,TRBJ2-1,CASSQGRDRVEQFF
TRBV27,TRBJ1-1,CASSLSPTKDRKAFF
TRBV29-1,TRBJ2-3,CSVDPGSTDTQYF